The subject of this entry is one T cell receptor (beta chain). Its target is not known. The length of the CDR3 is 13 residues. Germline V CDR1 and CDR2: SGHRS, YFSETQ. The V end was cut by 7 bases, the J end by 7 bases, with 14 bases between. These data originate in a study of cytomegalovirus exposure and HLA in healthy donors. Regarding the study as a whole: Analysis was performed later, and it showed HLA-associated TCR beta chains to be more clonally expanded than equally common others. Across donors, presence/absence analyses took sequencing depth to be roughly uniform.

The study ran its PCR with 60 Vbeta and 13 Jbeta primers. Repertoires were generated with immunoSEQ multiplex PCR, while TCRdb's copy carries only in-frame clones and drops some. This sample has over 100,000 clones; 82% occur once, and the top ten carry about 8.1%. This chain joins TRBV5-1 and TRBJ2-2; D might be TRBD2 (6 bases). This clonotype was obtained from a woman between 45 and 65 years old in good health and CMV-seropositive. The sequencing sample was made of PBMCs. CDR3: CASRTEGIGELFF. CDR3 coding DNA: TGCGCCAGCCGGACGGAGGGTATCGGGGAGCTGTTTTTT.